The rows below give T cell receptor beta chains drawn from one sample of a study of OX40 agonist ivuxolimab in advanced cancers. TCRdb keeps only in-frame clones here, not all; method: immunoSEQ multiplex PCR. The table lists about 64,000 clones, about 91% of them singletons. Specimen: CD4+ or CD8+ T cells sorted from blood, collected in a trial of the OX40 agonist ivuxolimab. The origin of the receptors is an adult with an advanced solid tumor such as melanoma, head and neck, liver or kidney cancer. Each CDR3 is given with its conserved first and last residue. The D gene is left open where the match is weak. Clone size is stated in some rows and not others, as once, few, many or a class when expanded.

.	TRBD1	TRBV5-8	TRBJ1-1	TGTGCCAGCAGATTCAGTGGGACAGCTATTGAAGCTTTCTTT	CASRFSGTAIEAFF
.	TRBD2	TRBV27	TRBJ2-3	TGTGCCAGCAGTCCCTGGACTAGCGGGAGGGGGACAGATACGCAGTATTTT	CASSPWTSGRGTDTQYF
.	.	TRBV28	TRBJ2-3	TGTGCCAGCAGCGAGCCTAGCAGGGGTACAGATACGCAGTATTTT	CASSEPSRGTDTQYF
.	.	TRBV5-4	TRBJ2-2	TGTGCCAGCAGCTGGCCTGGACCGGGGGTTGGGGAGCTGTTTTTT	CASSWPGPGVGELFF
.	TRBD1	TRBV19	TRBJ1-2	TGTGCCAGTAGTATGGACGGCACAGGGGCTAGGGGCTACACCTTC	CASSMDGTGARGYTF
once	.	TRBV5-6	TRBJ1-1	TGTGCCAGCAGCTTCAGGGGTTATACTGAAGCTTTCTTT	CASSFRGYTEAFF
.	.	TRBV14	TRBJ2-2	TGTGCCAGCAGCCAACTCCGGGCCGGGGAGCTGTTTTTT	CASSQLRAGELFF
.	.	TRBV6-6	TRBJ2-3	TGTGCCAGCAGACTCGGACAGAACACAGATACGCAGTATTTT	CASRLGQNTDTQYF
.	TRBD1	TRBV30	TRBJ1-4	TGTGCCTGGAACACGGGACAGACTAATGAAAAACTGTTTTTT	CAWNTGQTNEKLFF
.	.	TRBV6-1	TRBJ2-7	TGTGCCAGCAGTAGGGGGAGTTACGAGCAGTACTTC	CASSRGSYEQYF
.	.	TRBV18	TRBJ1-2	TGTGCCAGCTCACCAACAGGCCCGGGTGGCTACACCTTC	CASSPTGPGGYTF
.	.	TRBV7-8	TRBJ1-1	TGTGCCAGCAGCTTACGGCAGATGAACACTGAAGCTTTCTTT	CASSLRQMNTEAFF
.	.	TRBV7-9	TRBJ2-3	TGTGCCAGCAGCCGGGGGGCGGGGGCCACAGATACGCAGTATTTT	CASSRGAGATDTQYF
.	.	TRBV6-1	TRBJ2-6	TGTGCCAGCAGTGATCAGCAGGGAAGTGGGGCCAACGTCCTGACTTTC	CASSDQQGSGANVLTF
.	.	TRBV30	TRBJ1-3	TGTGCCTGCGGAACAGGTCTTGGTGCGAACACCATATATTTT	CACGTGLGANTIYF
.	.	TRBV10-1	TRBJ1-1	TGCGCCAGCAAGGGACGGTTGAACACTGAAGCTTTCTTT	CASKGRLNTEAFF
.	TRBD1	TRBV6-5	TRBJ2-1	TGTGCCAGCAGCTGGGACAGGTCAAATGAGCAGTTCTTC	CASSWDRSNEQFF
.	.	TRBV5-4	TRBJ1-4	TGTGCCAGCAGCCTCCTCGGTGGTGAAAAACTGTTTTTT	CASSLLGGEKLFF
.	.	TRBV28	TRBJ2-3	TGTGCCAGCAGTTTTTACGGGAGAGGGACAGATACGCAGTATTTT	CASSFYGRGTDTQYF
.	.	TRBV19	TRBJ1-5	TGTGCCAGTAGTATGGTTCGAGGGGAAAAGGGAACAAGTCAGCCCCAGCATTTT	CASSMVRGEKGTSQPQHF
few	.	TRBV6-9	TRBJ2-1	TGTGCCAGCAGTACCCCTGGCTCCTACAATGAGCAGTTCTTC	CASSTPGSYNEQFF
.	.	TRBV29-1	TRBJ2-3	TGCAGCGTTTCCGTAAACGGAGATACGCAGTATTTT	CSVSVNGDTQYF
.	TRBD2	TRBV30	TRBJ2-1	TGTGCCTGGAGTGACTCGCTAGCGGGAAATGAGCAGTTCTTC	CAWSDSLAGNEQFF
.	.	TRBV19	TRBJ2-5	TGTGCCAGTAATTTAGGGGTAGGGGAGACCCAGTACTTC	CASNLGVGETQYF
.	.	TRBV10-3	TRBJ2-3	TGTGCCATCAGTGGACGGAACACAGATACGCAGTATTTT	CAISGRNTDTQYF
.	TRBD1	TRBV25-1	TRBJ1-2	TGTGCCAGCAGTGGTCAGGGGGCGGACTATGGCTACACCTTC	CASSGQGADYGYTF